This is a list of T cell receptor beta chains from one sample in a study of CD8+ T cells in alopecia areata. Profiled with immunoSEQ multiplex PCR; TCRdb holds only in-frame clones, not every one. The table includes 150,000 to 180,000 clones, 40% to 60% detected once. This sample comprised CD8+ T cells sorted from blood, obtained at week 0. These receptors all come from a human donor with alopecia areata. CDR3s include the opening cysteine and the closing phenylalanine or tryptophan. The order of the fields is CDR3 length, J gene, V gene, D gene, clone size, CDR3 protein, CDR3 DNA. A D gene is named only where the DNA matches it firmly. Not all rows give a size; the values are once, few, many and, for expanded clones, a class.

12	TRBJ1-4	TRBV5-6	-	-	CASSPSGEKLFF	TGTGCCAGCAGCCCATCGGGCGAAAAACTGTTTTTT
16	TRBJ1-6	TRBV6-7	-	few	CASSYLCRRYNSPLHF	TGTGCCAGCAGTTACCTTTGCCGACGGTATAATTCACCCCTCCACTTT
16	TRBJ1-2	TRBV29-1	-	few	CSVEAGGTERNYGYTF	TGCAGCGTTGAAGCGGGGGGGACGGAACGTAACTATGGCTACACCTTC
15	TRBJ1-2	TRBV4-2	-	-	CASSQDPRVNYGYTF	TGTGCCAGCAGCCAAGATCCCAGGGTGAACTATGGCTACACCTTC
16	TRBJ2-1	TRBV10-3	-	-	CAISEGGQSSYNEQFF	TGTGCCATCAGTGAGGGCGGGCAGAGCTCCTACAATGAGCAGTTCTTC
14	TRBJ1-2	TRBV29-1	-	-	CSVVDRNSNYGYTF	TGCAGCGTTGTGGATAGGAATTCTAACTATGGCTACACCTTC
14	TRBJ1-2	TRBV27	-	-	CASSFSAGRDGYTF	TGTGCCAGCAGTTTTTCGGCGGGGAGGGATGGCTACACCTTC
15	TRBJ2-1	TRBV7-2	-	few	CASSLETGPYNEQFF	TGTGCCAGCAGCTTAGAAACAGGACCGTACAATGAGCAGTTCTTC
13	TRBJ2-7	TRBV7-9	TRBD1	-	CASTGGSPYEQYF	TGTGCCAGCACAGGGGGCTCGCCCTACGAGCAGTACTTC
16	TRBJ2-6	TRBV13	-	-	CASSSDSLPGANVLTF	TGTGCCAGCAGCTCCGACAGTCTCCCTGGGGCCAACGTCCTGACTTTC
14	TRBJ1-4	TRBV13	TRBD1	few	CASSLRQGNEKLFF	TGTGCCAGCAGCTTAAGACAGGGAAATGAAAAACTGTTTTTT
15	TRBJ2-1	TRBV4-3	TRBD2	-	CASSQGLAEDNEQFF	TGCGCCAGCAGCCAAGGACTAGCGGAGGACAATGAGCAGTTCTTC
14	TRBJ2-7	TRBV6-5	-	-	CASSFGPSDDEQYF	TGTGCCAGCAGTTTCGGACCTTCCGACGACGAGCAGTACTTC
13	TRBJ1-1	TRBV10-2	-	-	CASGNRENTEAFF	TGCGCCAGCGGAAACAGGGAAAACACTGAAGCTTTCTTT
13	TRBJ1-1	TRBV30	-	-	CAWRGHLNTEAFF	TGTGCCTGGAGGGGACACCTGAACACTGAAGCTTTCTTT
15	TRBJ2-7	TRBV9	-	few	CASSTRATASYEQYF	TGTGCCAGCAGCACCCGAGCGACAGCCTCCTACGAGCAGTACTTC
12	TRBJ2-1	TRBV29-1	-	-	CSVFAQPNEQFF	TGCAGCGTTTTTGCTCAACCCAATGAGCAGTTCTTC
13	TRBJ2-7	TRBV7-9	TRBD1	once	CASEGASSYEQYF	TGTGCCAGCGAGGGGGCCTCCTCCTACGAGCAGTACTTC
14	TRBJ2-3	TRBV5-6	-	-	CASSPWGGQDTQYF	TGTGCCAGCAGCCCCTGGGGTGGGCAAGATACGCAGTATTTT
13	TRBJ1-1	TRBV15	-	few	CATSSGDYTEAFF	TGTGCCACCAGCAGCGGGGACTACACTGAAGCTTTCTTT
16	TRBJ2-1	TRBV13	-	few	CASSPPEASVINEQFF	TGTGCCAGCAGCCCCCCCGAGGCTAGCGTCATCAATGAGCAGTTCTTC
15	TRBJ2-7	TRBV4-3	TRBD1	-	CASSPGTGSSYEQYF	TGCGCCAGCAGCCCCGGGACAGGCAGCTCCTACGAGCAGTACTTC
15	TRBJ2-1	TRBV6-4	-	-	CASSDVPRGFGEQFF	TGTGCCAGCAGTGACGTCCCTCGAGGGTTCGGTGAGCAGTTCTTC
13	TRBJ2-2	TRBV13	-	-	CASSSENTGELFF	TGTGCCAGCAGCTCGGAAAATACCGGGGAGCTGTTTTTT
14	TRBJ1-1	TRBV6-5	TRBD1	few	CASSTGTGASRAFF	TGTGCCAGCAGCACCGGGACAGGGGCTTCGAGGGCTTTCTTT
16	TRBJ2-3	TRBV2	TRBD1	few	CASSESPRGRTDTQYF	TGTGCCAGCAGTGAATCGCCCAGGGGGCGCACAGATACGCAGTATTTT
14	TRBJ2-7	TRBV30	TRBD1	-	CAWSVGQGTYEQYF	TGTGCCTGGAGTGTCGGACAGGGAACCTACGAGCAGTACTTC
15	TRBJ2-7	TRBV5-1	TRBD1	-	CASSSPGQGSYEQYF	TGCGCCAGCAGCTCCCCGGGACAGGGTTCCTACGAGCAGTACTTC
15	TRBJ2-1	TRBV4-1	TRBD2	few	CASSPRTSGDGEQFF	TGCGCCAGCAGCCCCCGGACTAGCGGGGACGGTGAGCAGTTCTTC
15	TRBJ2-1	TRBV6-5	TRBD2	-	CASRLAGSSYNEQFF	TGTGCCAGCAGATTAGCGGGGAGCTCCTACAATGAGCAGTTCTTC